This T cell receptor (beta chain) comes out of a study of cytomegalovirus exposure and HLA in healthy donors (dated by TCRdb to about 2017). Notes on the research overall: In an earlier analysis of roughly 500 of the donors, less than 350 Gb of sequence data and 90 million to 130 million unique TCR beta sequences from about 179 million T cells were reported. Every repertoire in the discovery cohort had been generated on one and the same sequencing platform. In an earlier analysis of a few hundred of the donors, high-throughput TCR beta sequencing was used to judge whether each TCR beta V gene segment behaved as functional or pseudogenic. On average, roughly 250,000 unique TCR beta nucleotide sequences were sequenced per donor among more than 350 genotyped donors of the cohort, with around 19% of those sequences being non-productive. The T cell repertoires of 550 to 850 subjects were profiled by immunosequencing and related to cytomegalovirus serostatus. High-throughput TCR immunosequencing, statistical association of individual TCRs with disease status, and machine learning were combined to predict cytomegalovirus infection status. An early release that covered some 630 HLA-typed donors contained 250 to 350 gigabases of sequencing data and tens of millions of unique TCR sequences. In the later analysis, no new phenotypic data were used to find candidate immune exposures; instead, reliance was placed on TCR beta sequences and their occurrence across donors. Donor age, sex, ethnicity and CMV serostatus were collected together with the repertoire data. Four to six DR-DQ haplotypes were handled as single units for association and clustering, since linkage in the cohort was strong. The genetic ancestry cluster associated with self-reported Caucasian donors included about four fifths of the roughly 390 genotyped donors. The aim of the study was to test whether cataloging public T cell receptors could identify signatures of past pathogen exposure. A later analysis re-analyzed previously published TCR beta repertoires from approximately 670 donors and added high-resolution HLA genotyping to study TCR occurrence patterns. Genome-wide SNP genotypes for about three fifths of the roughly 700 donors were used in a later genetic analysis, which treated that subset as a discovery cohort. The number of donors typed differed by locus, with roughly 629-640 for A, B, C, DRB1 and DQB1, around 500 for DQA1, approximately 580 for DPA1, and over 400 for DPB1. In addition to the first cohort of 666 subjects, a separate validation cohort of approximately 110 different subjects was used. HLA typing covered class I and class II loci at four-digit resolution.

On the study overall, not on this receptor specifically: In vitro tests confirmed that a few of the cytomegalovirus-associated TCR beta chains recognize cytomegalovirus antigens. The authors suggested that the approach could potentially be extended to other disease states and immunological phenotypes. According to a later genetic analysis, donors in an Asian-associated ancestry cluster had fewer N-insertions in productive TCRs than the approximately 650-donor mean. Most TCR sequences were seen in very few donors, while some public TCRs were found in many individuals. A later analysis associated around 16,000 TCR beta sequences with specific HLA alleles at a false discovery rate of 0.05. In a later analysis, HLA-associated TCR beta chains showed more clonal expansion and lower generation probabilities than non-associated chains that were equally common. Some IMGT-functional V segments, including TRBV6-2 and TRBV6-3, could not be told apart with the 87-base-pair reads, so those segments were excluded. The presence/absence analyses assumed that sequencing depth was roughly uniform across donors, and that assumption may not be true. Seventeen rarely observed V segments, including chromosome 9 orphons, were excluded from the earlier analysis of 550 to 700 of the donors because counts were too low. Assigning TCR associations to individual alleles was difficult when HLA alleles, especially DR and DQ, strongly co-occurred. A further reported finding was that TCR beta sequences accurately predicted the HLA-A and HLA-B alleles for most subjects in the first cohort. Most CMV-associated TCR beta chains appeared to be HLA-restricted in a later analysis, and the HLA associations seemed to be driven largely by CMV exposure. An earlier analysis of approximately 590 of the donors showed that most TCR beta V segments appeared in productive rearrangements either about 90% or about 30% of the time, which broadly matched IMGT annotations. Because HLA typing was missing for some donors at each locus, association tests included only the typed subset. Several of the top co-occurrence clusters appeared to be linked to parvovirus B19, influenza, CMV and Epstein-Barr virus, according to a later analysis. Linkage disequilibrium might explain the correlated functional status among segregating V segments, but an unknown experimental factor could not be ruled out. V-gene and J-gene trimming of TCR beta chains was associated with a missense DCLRE1C variant in a later genetic analysis, and the association was replicated in an independent cohort. Immune exposure information for the cohort was limited to CMV serostatus. The cohort was sequenced for TCR beta chains only, and without alpha or paired-chain data the features that could be detected were limited. Cytomegalovirus status was reported to be diagnosed by the classifier with high specificity and sensitivity in both the original and validation cohorts. A cluster of highly shared sequence variants was judged likely to represent a technical artifact of the sequencing pipeline. According to a later analysis, TCR association rates differed among HLA loci, with DRB1 alleles showing the most associated TCRs and HLA-C alleles showing the fewest. In the study, 150 to 200 TCR beta chains were listed as associated with cytomegalovirus.

With regard to this clone: This clone's antigen is unknown. No per-base quality is available; no much larger clone lies one base away.

In total, roughly 710 healthy bone marrow donors made up the cohort. All cohort members were sampled while nominally healthy, although unrecorded immune exposures were likely present. The donor tested CMV seronegative, placing the donor among the 350 to 400 seronegative members of the cohort. A peripheral blood sample was collected from each donor, and TCR beta sequencing was performed on peripheral blood mononuclear cells. Genomic DNA extraction from the blood cell samples was performed with the Qiagen DNeasy Blood Extraction Kit. To prepare the library, the immunoSEQ multiplex PCR assay was applied. A mixture of 60 forward primers for TCR Vbeta segments and 13 reverse primers for TCR Jbeta segments was used in the multiplex PCR. The CDR3 region of rearranged TCR beta genes was amplified from genomic DNA by a multiplex PCR assay. Amplified TCR beta libraries were sequenced as 87-base-pair reads on the Illumina HiSeq System. On the study's bioinformatics: A later analysis tallied 70 million to 100 million unique TCR beta chains across the 700 or so repertoires, and some 12 million of those chains were shared by two or more donors. To remove PCR and sequencing errors, raw reads were error-corrected and collapsed into unique sequences using a nearest-neighbor algorithm that merged closely related sequences. CDR3 sequences were aligned to IMGT reference sequences to assign V, D and J gene segments. For a sequence to be retained, at least a six-nucleotide match to both a V gene segment and a J gene segment was required. Rearrangements were classified as productive when the CDR3 lacked stop codons and remained in frame with V and J, and all other rearrangements were classified as non-productive. CDR3 was defined by IMGT convention, running from the second conserved V-encoded cysteine to the conserved J-encoded phenylalanine. Sequences without an unambiguous match to a single V gene segment were excluded from the earlier analysis of 587 of the donors. An earlier analysis of several hundred of the donors called V segments functional above 56.7% productive rearrangements and segregating when the between-donor standard deviation exceeded 5%. A statistical classification framework was developed to diagnose cytomegalovirus status using the catalog of TCR beta chain sequences. A later analysis assigned V and J genes by comparing TCR nucleotide sequences with IMGT/GENE-DB human TR gene sequences. Using the TCRdist pipeline, a later analysis assigned CDR3 sequences along with most-parsimonious VDJ recombination scenarios. In a later analysis, every TCR beta chain was defined by the combination of its CDR3 amino acid sequence and its V-gene family, and reads without a unique V-gene family were dropped. As a way to deal with suspected cross-contamination and a sequencing artifact, a later analysis dropped hundreds of nucleotide sequences that were highly shared and had low generation probability. In a later analysis, a clonal expansion index for each public chain was calculated from normalized within-repertoire ranks of inferred template counts. In a later analysis, generation probabilities were computed with a VDJ recombination model fitted to out-of-frame rearrangements, and the resulting probabilities were checked against IGoR. In a later analysis, hypergeometric tests were used to score TCR-TCR, TCR-HLA and TCR-CMV co-occurrence, with a repertoire-size bias correction applied to TCR pairs. A later analysis estimated false discovery rates by permuting HLA or CMV assignments 20 times. In a later analysis, co-occurring TCRs were grouped with DBSCAN, and TCRdist sequence similarity was added when clustering was performed within HLA-allele-positive subsets. Co-occurrence clustering excluded repertoires with fewer than 30,000 or more than 120,000 public chains, plus five with anomalous nucleotide sharing. Entries here come from immuneACCESS through TCRdb and include only in-frame sequences with V and J called. Some clones fail to appear in such tables; in the studies checked, an unresolved V gene covers under half of the shortfall, and the cause of the remainder is unknown. That table supplies the V and J calls and clone size; D and trimming were determined from the DNA. The table for this sample lists about 200,000 clones; around 80% of them were counted only once. The ten largest clones represent 1.7% of the sample.

The CDR3 has 15 amino acids, counting the end cysteine and phenylalanine. Only CDR3 DNA remains: 45 bases, in frame from the first base. Taken from the germline V gene (reference sequence), the CDR1 and CDR2 loops are LNHDA and SQIVND. Relative to germline, V is 4 bases shorter and J is 4 bases shorter, with 17 bases between their ends. The sequence links TRBV19 to TRBJ2-7; a confident D gene designation cannot be given. Specimen: PBMCs. The receptor was derived from a man in his fifties or sixties in good health and CMV-seronegative. The DNA reads as follows: TGTGCCAGTAGTACAACCCGGGTCTCCTCGTACGAGCAGTACTTC. It is translated as CASSTTRVSSYEQYF. Extended through the reference TRBV19 and TRBJ2-7 proteins, this CDR3 yields the full variable domain: DGGITQSPKYLFRKEGQNVTLSCEQNLNHDAMYWYRQDPGQGLRLIYYSQIVNDFQKGDIAEGYSVSREKKESFPLTVTSAQKNPTAFYLCASSTTRVSSYEQYFGPGTRLTVT.